This T cell receptor (beta chain) was identified during a study of human T cells and chemical hapten exposure. Study-wide context: Patients having alopecia areata, totalis or universalis were mostly female.

Time point noted: pre-sensitization, week 0. Treatment here: therapeutic diphenylcyclopropenone sensitization with weekly scalp DPC. TCRdb itself ran the RACE reads through MiXCR, one entry per CDR3 protein. The sample lists 280,000 or so distinct CDR3 sequences, just under 8% occurring once. Germline V gene lookup returns CDR1 MDHEN and CDR2 SYDVKM. The CDR3 consists of 16 residues. Trimming removed 3 bases from V and 6 bases from J, with 20 bases in between. This clonotype was recorded at least ten times. The V gene is TRBV28, the J gene TRBJ1-2, with D perhaps matching TRBD1 (5 bases). The sequence came from a man younger than 35 with alopecia areata. Some clones in this sample may be carry-over from other donors' samples. Specimen: whole blood, collected in connection with sensitization to the hapten diphenylcyclopropenone (DPC). The chain's CDR3 is CASSFIFSGGSDGYTF. The DNA of the CDR3 is TGTGCCAGCAGTTTTATATTTTCTGGGGGGTCGGATGGCTACACCTTC.